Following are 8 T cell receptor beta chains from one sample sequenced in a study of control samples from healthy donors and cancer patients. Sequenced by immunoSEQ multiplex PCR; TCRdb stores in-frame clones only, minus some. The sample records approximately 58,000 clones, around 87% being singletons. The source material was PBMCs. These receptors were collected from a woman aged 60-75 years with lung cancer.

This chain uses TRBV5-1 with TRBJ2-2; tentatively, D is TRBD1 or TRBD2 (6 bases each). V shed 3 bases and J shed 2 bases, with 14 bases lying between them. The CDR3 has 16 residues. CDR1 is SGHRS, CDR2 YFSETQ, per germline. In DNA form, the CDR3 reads TGCGCCAGCAGCTCGGCGGGGACACTAAACACCGGGGAGCTGTTTTTT. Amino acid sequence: CASSSAGTLNTGELFF.

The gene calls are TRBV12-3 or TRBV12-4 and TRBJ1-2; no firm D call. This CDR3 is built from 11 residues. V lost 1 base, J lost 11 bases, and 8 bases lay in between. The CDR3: CASSLGWGYTF. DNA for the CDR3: TGTGCCAGCAGTTTAGGGTGGGGTTACACCTTC.

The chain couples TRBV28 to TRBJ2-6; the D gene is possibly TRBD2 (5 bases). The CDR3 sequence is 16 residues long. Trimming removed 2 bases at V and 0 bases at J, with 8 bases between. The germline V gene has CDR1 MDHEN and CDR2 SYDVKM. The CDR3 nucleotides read TGTGCCAGCAGTTTAGGACTCCCCTCTGGGGCCAACGTCCTGACTTTC. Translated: CASSLGLPSGANVLTF. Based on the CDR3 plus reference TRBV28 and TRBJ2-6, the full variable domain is DVKVTQSSRYLVKRTGEKVFLECVQDMDHENMFWYRQDPGLGLRLIYFSYDVKMKEKGDIPEGYSVSREKKERFSLILESASTNQTSMYLCASSLGLPSGANVLTFGAGSRLTVL.

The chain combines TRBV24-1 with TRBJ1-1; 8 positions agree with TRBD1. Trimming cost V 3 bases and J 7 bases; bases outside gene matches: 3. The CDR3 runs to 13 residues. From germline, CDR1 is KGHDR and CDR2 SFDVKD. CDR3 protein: CATSDTDRDEAFF. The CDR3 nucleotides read TGTGCCACCAGTGATACGGACAGGGATGAAGCTTTCTTT.

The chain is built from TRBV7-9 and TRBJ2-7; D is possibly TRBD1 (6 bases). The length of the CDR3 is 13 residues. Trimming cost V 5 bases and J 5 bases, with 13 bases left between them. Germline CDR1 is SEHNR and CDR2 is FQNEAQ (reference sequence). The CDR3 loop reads CASSRTYRDEQYF. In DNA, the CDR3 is TGTGCCAGCAGCCGAACCTACAGGGACGAGCAGTACTTC. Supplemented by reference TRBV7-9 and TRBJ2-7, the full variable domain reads DTGVSQNPRHKITKRGQNVTFRCDPISEHNRLYWYRQTLGQGPEFLTYFQNEAQLEKSRLLSDRFSAERPKGSFSTLEIQRTEQGDSAMYLCASSRTYRDEQYFGPGTRLTVT.

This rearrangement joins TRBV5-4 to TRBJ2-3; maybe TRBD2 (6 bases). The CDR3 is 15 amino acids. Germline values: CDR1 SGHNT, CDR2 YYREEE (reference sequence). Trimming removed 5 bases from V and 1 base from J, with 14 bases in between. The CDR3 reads CASSTPGLRTDTQYF. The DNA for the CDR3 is TGTGCCAGCAGTACTCCGGGACTCCGCACAGATACGCAGTATTTT. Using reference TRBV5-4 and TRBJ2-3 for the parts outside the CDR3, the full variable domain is ETGVTQSPTHLIKTRGQQVTLRCSSQSGHNTVSWYQQALGQGPQFIFQYYREEENGRGNFPPRFSGLQFPNYSSELNVNALELDDSALYLCASSTPGLRTDTQYFGPGTRLTVL.

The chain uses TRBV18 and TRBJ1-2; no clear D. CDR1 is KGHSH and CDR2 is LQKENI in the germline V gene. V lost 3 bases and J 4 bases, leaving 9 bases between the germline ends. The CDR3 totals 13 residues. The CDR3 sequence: CASSPDIGYGYTF. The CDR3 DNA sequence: TGTGCCAGCTCACCTGACATTGGCTATGGCTACACCTTC.

Written as DNA, the CDR3 is TGTGCCATCAGTCTCTCCGGGACAGGGGATTCACCCCTCCACTTT. This codes for CAISLSGTGDSPLHF. The chain recombines TRBV10-3 with TRBJ1-6, with TRBD1 matching over 10 bases. Germline trimming cut 5 bases from V and 8 bases from J; bases unmatched to any gene: 6. Germline CDR1 and CDR2: ENHRY and SYGVKD. The length of the CDR3 is 15 residues.